These 26 T cell receptor beta chains came from one sample sequenced in a study of cytomegalovirus exposure and HLA in healthy donors (dated by TCRdb to between 2016 and 2019). Library preparation used the immunoSEQ multiplex PCR assay. For the multiplex PCR, a mixture combining 60 forward primers for TCR Vbeta segments and 13 reverse primers for TCR Jbeta segments was used. The table comes from immuneACCESS by way of TCRdb, which keeps in-frame sequences with V and J called. Part of the clones is missing from these tables; in studies checked, under half for an unresolved V gene and the rest for unknown reasons. This specimen's table enumerates approximately 37,000 clones. Of the sample, approximately 10% falls within the top ten clones. Material for sequencing was PBMCs. The receptors come from a man in his forties or fifties in good health and CMV-seropositive.

The V call is TRBV18, the J call TRBJ1-1, with TRBD1 identical over 8 bases. The J segment lost 6 bases and the V segment lost 3 bases, leaving 3 bases of the junction unmatched. CDR3 length: 13 amino acids. CDR1 KGHSH and CDR2 LQKENI come from the germline V gene. CDR3 residues: CASSPDRESEAFF. The CDR3 DNA sequence: TGTGCCAGCTCACCGGACAGGGAATCTGAAGCTTTCTTT.

The V gene is TRBV30, the J gene TRBJ2-1, with D possibly matching TRBD2 (5 bases). Germline CDR1 is GTSNPN and CDR2 is SVGIG (reference sequence). This CDR3 is built from 11 residues. The ends were cut back, 1 base at V and 8 bases at J, with 6 bases in the middle. CDR3 protein: CAWSGGYEQFF. Here the CDR3 DNA reads TGTGCCTGGAGTGGAGGGTATGAGCAGTTCTTC. Supplemented by reference TRBV30 and TRBJ2-1, the full variable domain reads SQTIHQWPATLVQPVGSPLSLECTVEGTSNPNLYWYRQAAGRGLQLLFYSVGIGQISSEVPQNLSASRPQDRQFILSSKKLLLSDSGFYLCAWSGGYEQFFGPGTRLTVL.

The chain joins TRBV18 to TRBJ2-3; 10 nucleotides line up with TRBD1. Unmatched junction bases numbered 2, after V lost 3 bases and J lost 2 bases. The germline V gene has CDR1 KGHSH and CDR2 LQKENI. The length of the CDR3 is 15 residues. The CDR3 DNA reads TGTGCCAGCTCACCGAGACAGGGGGCCACAGATACGCAGTATTTT. Translation gives CASSPRQGATDTQYF.

In the case of this clone: The CDR3 end shows no conserved phenylalanine or tryptophan, and so a read error is likely. The V gene is TRBV18, the J gene TRBJ1-2; 11 bases line up with TRBD1. V dropped 3 bases and J dropped 4; count of bases not matched to a gene: 1. Germline CDR1 KGHSH, CDR2 LQKENI. CDR3 length: 14 amino acids. CDR3 loop: CASSPGTGGYGYTL. The CDR3 DNA reads TGTGCCAGCTCACCGGGGACAGGGGGCTATGGCTACACCCTC.

The V gene is TRBV19, the J gene TRBJ1-1; 8 positions match TRBD1. With 5 bases clipped from V and 2 bases from J, the junction kept 4 bases outside the gene matches. Germline V gene sequence: CDR1 LNHDA, CDR2 SQIVND (reference sequence). The CDR3 is 14 amino acids. DNA of the CDR3: TGTGCCAGTAGTGTCGGACAGGGCAACACTGAAGCTTTCTTT. Its protein product is CASSVGQGNTEAFF.

The CDR3: CASSGARSSSYNEQFF. CDR3 nucleotides: TGTGCCAGCAGTGGCGCGAGGTCCAGCTCCTACAATGAGCAGTTCTTC. V gene TRBV27 combines with J gene TRBJ2-1; D remains ambiguous. From germline, CDR1 is MNHEY and CDR2 SMNVEV (reference sequence). V was trimmed by 5 bases and J by 0 bases, leaving 14 bases between them. This CDR3 is built from 16 residues.

The V gene is TRBV7-2, the J gene TRBJ2-3; 9 bases line up with TRBD2. The J segment lost 5 bases and the V segment lost 3 bases, leaving 15 bases of the junction unmatched. Germline V gives CDR1 SGHTA, CDR2 FQGNSA. This CDR3 region has 18 residues. The CDR3 protein is CASSFLVAGGQLEDTQYF. The CDR3 bases are TGTGCCAGCAGCTTTTTGGTCGCGGGAGGGCAGTTAGAAGATACGCAGTATTTT.

The V call is TRBV19, the J call TRBJ1-4, with TRBD1 matching 8 bases. The CDR3 covers 17 residues. The trim removed 4 bases at V and 0 bases at J, leaving 7 bases unmatched. Germline CDR1 and CDR2: LNHDA and SQIVND (reference sequence). The CDR3, as DNA: TGTGCCAGTAGTAGATGGGGACAGGCAGCAACTAATGAAAAACTGTTTTTT. Protein sequence: CASSRWGQAATNEKLFF.

The chain recombines TRBV7-2 with TRBJ1-5; 7 positions match TRBD1. Germline V gives CDR1 SGHTA, CDR2 FQGNSA. Germline trimming cut 3 bases from V and 8 bases from J; bases unmatched to any gene: 4. This CDR3 is built from 13 residues. The CDR3 region has the DNA TGTGCCAGCAGCTTCAACAGGGGAGAGCCCCAGCATTTT. This codes for CASSFNRGEPQHF.

This chain uses TRBV11-2 with TRBJ2-1, with D perhaps TRBD1 (6 bases). The CDR3 totals 14 residues. CDR1 and CDR2 (germline): SGHAT, FQNNGV. Deletions cut 7 bases from V and 6 bases from J, with 16 bases between. DNA of the CDR3: TGTGCCAGCAACCTAATTGGGGGCCCCAATGAGCAGTTCTTC. It specifies CASNLIGGPNEQFF.

This chain links TRBV7-3 with TRBJ1-6; D is perhaps TRBD1 (6 bases). Germline CDR1 reads SGHTA; CDR2 reads FQGTGA. The CDR3 totals 14 residues. Trimming removed 5 bases from V and 9 bases from J, with 14 bases in between. CDR3 in amino acids: CASSPVGGRSPLHF. In DNA, the CDR3 is TGTGCCAGCAGCCCGGTGGGGGGGCGTTCACCCCTCCACTTT.

The chain has TRBV19 and TRBJ1-3; D possibly corresponds to TRBD1 (6 bases). Germline loops: CDR1 LNHDA, CDR2 SQIVND (reference sequence). CDR3 length: 14 residues. V was pared by 9 bases and J by 2 bases, with 14 bases between. DNA of the CDR3: TGTGCCAGCAGACGTGAGGGGGCTGGAAACACCATATATTTT. It yields the protein CASRREGAGNTIYF.

This rearrangement joins TRBV7-2 to TRBJ2-7; TRBD2 matches at 8 bases. CDR3 length: 13 amino acids. Unmatched junction bases numbered 6, after V lost 5 bases and J lost 6 bases. CDR1 SGHTA and CDR2 FQGNSA come from the germline V gene. The CDR3 is CASSPTSGSEQYF. CDR3 nucleotide sequence: TGTGCCAGCAGCCCCACTAGCGGAAGCGAGCAGTACTTC.

The CDR3 protein is CASSPLASGAEQYF. For the CDR3, the DNA is TGTGCCAGCAGCCCCCTAGCGAGTGGGGCCGAGCAGTACTTC. This chain uses TRBV14 with TRBJ2-7; tentatively, D is TRBD2 (6 bases). Germline V gene lookup returns CDR1 SGHDN and CDR2 FVKESK. The CDR3 has 14 amino acids. V was pared by 4 bases and J by 6 bases, with 16 bases between.

The chain carries TRBV18 and TRBJ2-2, with TRBD2 identical over 11 bases. This CDR3 comprises 18 residues. With 3 bases clipped from V and 2 bases from J, the junction kept 8 bases outside the gene matches. Germline V lookup: CDR1 KGHSH, CDR2 LQKENI. CDR3 coding DNA: TGTGCCAGCTCACCGCGCCTAGCGGGAGGTGCCAACACCGGGGAGCTGTTTTTT. Encoded protein: CASSPRLAGGANTGELFF.

The chain combines TRBV6-5 with TRBJ2-7, with 7 bases lining up with TRBD2. CDR3 length: 15 amino acids. Trimming removed 2 bases from V and 2 bases from J; junction bases left unmatched: 6. CDR1 and CDR2 (germline): MNHEY, SVGAGI. The CDR3 is CASSYVASGTYEQYF. CDR3 coding DNA: TGTGCCAGCAGTTACGTTGCTAGCGGCACCTACGAGCAGTACTTC.

The chain recombines TRBV27 with TRBJ2-1; 11 nucleotides agree with TRBD2. The germline CDR1 and CDR2 sequences are MNHEY and SMNVEV (reference sequence). The CDR3 covers 15 residues. The V gene end was trimmed by 6 bases and the J gene end by 5 bases; junction bases not matched to a gene: 6. Here the CDR3 reads CASRETSGKDNEQFF. The CDR3, as DNA: TGTGCCAGCAGGGAGACTAGCGGGAAGGACAATGAGCAGTTCTTC.

The chain has TRBV30 and TRBJ1-5; 7 bases agree with TRBD1. The CDR3 runs 13 residues. CDR1 is GTSNPN, CDR2 SVGIG, per germline (reference sequence). Trimming cost V 2 bases and J 6 bases; bases outside gene matches: 4. CDR3 sequence reads: CAWSNAGGQPQHF. In DNA, the CDR3 is TGTGCCTGGAGTAATGCAGGGGGTCAGCCCCAGCATTTT.

V and J are TRBV6-6 and TRBJ2-3, with no clear D. In germline, CDR1 is MNHNY, CDR2 SVGAGI (reference sequence). The CDR3 has 13 amino acids. V gave up 7 bases and J gave up 12 bases, with 20 bases separating them. The CDR3 bases are TGTGCCAGCACTCACTTATCGACTGGCTCACAGTATTTT. It is translated as CASTHLSTGSQYF.

V and J are TRBV19 and TRBJ2-7; 8 nucleotides line up with TRBD1. The germline V gene has CDR1 LNHDA and CDR2 SQIVND (reference sequence). V gave up 7 bases and J gave up 0 bases; unmatched junction bases: 8. This CDR3 has 15 residues. The CDR3 loop reads CASTSRTGSSYEQYF. The CDR3 bases are TGTGCCAGTACCTCCCGGACAGGGAGCTCCTACGAGCAGTACTTC.

This chain joins TRBV25-1 and TRBJ2-7; 9 nucleotides agree with TRBD1. Germline CDR1 MGHDK, CDR2 SYGVNS. The ends lost 3 bases at V and 3 bases at J; junction bases unmatched: 6. The CDR3 extends over 15 amino acids. The CDR3 DNA is TGTGCCAGCAGTGACCCCCGGGACAGGGTCTACGAGCAGTACTTC. Translated, it gives CASSDPRDRVYEQYF.

CDR3 in amino acids: CASTGGTTYEQYF. Written as DNA, the CDR3 is TGTGCCAGCACGGGGGGGACCACCTACGAGCAGTACTTC. V is TRBV2 and J is TRBJ2-7, with 8 bases that match TRBD2. Germline trimming cut 7 bases from V and 2 bases from J; bases unmatched to any gene: 4. This CDR3 region has 13 residues. The germline CDR1 and CDR2 sequences are SNHLY and FYNNEI. Complete variable domain (other parts from reference TRBV2 and TRBJ2-7): EPEVTQTPSHQVTQMGQEVILRCVPISNHLYFYWYRQILGQKVEFLVSFYNNEISEKSEIFDDQFSVERPDGSNFTLKIRSTKLEDSAMYFCASTGGTTYEQYFGPGTRLTVT.

The chain joins TRBV11-3 to TRBJ2-7, with 8 bases aligning to TRBD2. The V gene end was trimmed by 0 bases and the J gene end by 2 bases; junction bases not matched to a gene: 6. This CDR3 comprises 16 residues. The germline V gene encodes CDR1 SGHNT and CDR2 YENEEA. The CDR3 coding sequence is TGTGCCAGCAGCTTAGATTTGAGACTAGCGCCCTACGAGCAGTACTTC. Its protein is CASSLDLRLAPYEQYF. Full variable domain (remainder filled in from reference TRBV11-3 and TRBJ2-7): EAGVVQSPRYKIIEKKQPVAFWCNPISGHNTLYWYLQNLGQGPELLIRYENEEAVDDSQLPKDRFSAERLKGVDSTLKIQPAELGDSAVYLCASSLDLRLAPYEQYFGPGTRLTVT.

The chain employs TRBV9 and TRBJ2-1; 7 nucleotides line up with TRBD2. V lost 3 bases and J lost 6; bases outside the gene matches: 0. This CDR3 region has 12 residues. The V gene's germline CDR1 is SGDLS and CDR2 YYNGEE. In DNA, the CDR3 is TGTGCCAGCAGCGCGGGGGGCAATGAGCAGTTCTTC. This gives the protein CASSAGGNEQFF.

The chain links TRBV9 to TRBJ1-3; possible D gene TRBD1, 5 bases. The V and J ends lost 0 bases and 0 bases respectively, with 7 bases between them. Looked up from germline, CDR1 is SGDLS and CDR2 is YYNGEE. This CDR3 comprises 15 residues. The CDR3 DNA sequence: TGTGCCAGCAGCGTAGCCCAGGGCTCTGGAAACACCATATATTTT. It codes for CASSVAQGSGNTIYF.

The chain couples TRBV5-1 to TRBJ2-1; D gene uncertain. The CDR3 extends over 16 amino acids. Looked up from germline, CDR1 is SGHRS and CDR2 is YFSETQ. Trimming pared 0 bases from V and 0 bases from J, leaving 10 bases between. The chain's CDR3 is CASSLDEASSYNEQFF. The CDR3 DNA is TGCGCCAGCAGCTTGGACGAGGCCAGCTCCTACAATGAGCAGTTCTTC.